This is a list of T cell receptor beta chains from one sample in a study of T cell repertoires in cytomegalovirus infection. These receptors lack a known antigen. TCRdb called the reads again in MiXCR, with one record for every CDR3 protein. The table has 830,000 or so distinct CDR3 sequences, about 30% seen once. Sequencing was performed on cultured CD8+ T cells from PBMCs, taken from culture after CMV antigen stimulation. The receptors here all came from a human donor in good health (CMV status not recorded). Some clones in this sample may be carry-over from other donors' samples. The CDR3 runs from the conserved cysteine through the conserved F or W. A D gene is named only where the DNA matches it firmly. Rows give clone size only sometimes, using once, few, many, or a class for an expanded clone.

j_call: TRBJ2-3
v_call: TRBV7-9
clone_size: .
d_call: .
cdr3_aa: CASGPGSTDTQYF
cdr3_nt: TGTGCCAGCGGGCCTGGCAGCACAGATACGCAGTATTTT

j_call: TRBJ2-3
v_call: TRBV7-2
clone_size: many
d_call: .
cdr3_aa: CASSSPLDTQYF
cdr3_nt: TGTGCCAGCAGTTCGCCACTGGATACGCAGTATTTT

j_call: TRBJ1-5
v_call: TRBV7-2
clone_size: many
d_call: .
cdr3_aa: CASSLEGVWQPQHF
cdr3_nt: TGTGCCAGCAGCTTAGAGGGTGTTTGGCAGCCCCAGCATTTT

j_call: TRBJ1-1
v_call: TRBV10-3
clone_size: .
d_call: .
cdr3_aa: CAILGSNTEAFF
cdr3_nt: TGTGCCATCCTTGGCTCAAACACTGAAGCTTTCTTT

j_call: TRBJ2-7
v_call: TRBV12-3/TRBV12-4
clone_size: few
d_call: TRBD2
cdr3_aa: CASSSSTSSRSSYEQYF
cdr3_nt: TGTGCCAGCAGTTCCTCGACTAGCTCAAGGAGCTCCTACGAGCAGTACTTC

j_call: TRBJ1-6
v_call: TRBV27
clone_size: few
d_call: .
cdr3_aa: CASSSPGPGSPLHF
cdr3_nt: TGTGCCAGCAGTTCGCCAGGCCCGGGATCACCCCTCCACTTT

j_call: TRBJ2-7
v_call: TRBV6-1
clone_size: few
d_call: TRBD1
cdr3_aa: CASRDWDSPYEQYF
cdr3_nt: TGTGCCAGCAGGGACTGGGACAGTCCCTACGAGCAGTACTTC

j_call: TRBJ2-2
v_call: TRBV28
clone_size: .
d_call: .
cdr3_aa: CAYRENTGELFF
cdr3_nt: TGTGCCTACAGGGAAAACACCGGGGAGCTGTTTTTT

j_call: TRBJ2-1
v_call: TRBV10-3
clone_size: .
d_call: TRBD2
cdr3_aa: CAIGALAATYNEQFF
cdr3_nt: TGTGCCATCGGCGCCCTAGCGGCAACCTACAATGAGCAGTTCTTC

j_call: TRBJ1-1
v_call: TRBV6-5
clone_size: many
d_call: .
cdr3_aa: CASSYWRYTSGEAFF
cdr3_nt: TGTGCCAGCAGTTATTGGCGGTACACCTCGGGTGAAGCTTTCTTT

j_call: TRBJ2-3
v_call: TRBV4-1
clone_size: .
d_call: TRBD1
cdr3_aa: CASSQGTGGTDTQYF
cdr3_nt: TGCGCCAGCAGTCAAGGGACAGGGGGCACAGATACGCAGTATTTT

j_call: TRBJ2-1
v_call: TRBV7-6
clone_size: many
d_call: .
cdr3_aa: CASSLPGPPGEQFF
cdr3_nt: TGTGCCAGCAGCTTACCCGGGCCCCCGGGTGAGCAGTTCTTC

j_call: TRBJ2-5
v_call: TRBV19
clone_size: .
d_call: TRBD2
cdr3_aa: CASSTPWTSGQETQYF
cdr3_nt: TGTGCCAGTAGTACACCCTGGACTAGCGGCCAAGAGACCCAGTACTTC

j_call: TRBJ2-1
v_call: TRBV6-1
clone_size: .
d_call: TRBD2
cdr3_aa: CASSEVLRGGDYNEQFF
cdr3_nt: TGTGCCAGCAGTGAAGTCCTACGGGGGGGGGATTACAATGAGCAGTTCTTC

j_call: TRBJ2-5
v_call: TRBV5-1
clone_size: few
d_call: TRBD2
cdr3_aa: CASRNSGGEETQYF
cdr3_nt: TGCGCCAGCAGGAACAGTGGGGGGGAAGAGACCCAGTACTTC

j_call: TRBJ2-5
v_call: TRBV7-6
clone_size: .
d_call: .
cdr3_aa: CAAGRGTSETQYF
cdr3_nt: TGTGCCGCAGGGAGGGGGACAAGCGAGACCCAGTACTTC

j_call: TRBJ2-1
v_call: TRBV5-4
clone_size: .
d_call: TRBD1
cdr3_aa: CASSVSGQGDNEQFF
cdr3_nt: TGTGCCAGCAGCGTTTCGGGACAGGGGGACAATGAGCAGTTCTTC

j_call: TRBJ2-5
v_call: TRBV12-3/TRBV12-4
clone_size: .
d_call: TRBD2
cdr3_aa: CASRTTSGGPQETQYF
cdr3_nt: TGTGCCAGCAGGACCACTAGCGGGGGGCCCCAAGAGACCCAGTACTTC

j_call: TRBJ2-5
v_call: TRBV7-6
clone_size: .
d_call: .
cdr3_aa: CASSPSDLWYQYF
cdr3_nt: TGTGCCAGCAGCCCCTCAGACCTCTGGTACCAGTACTTC

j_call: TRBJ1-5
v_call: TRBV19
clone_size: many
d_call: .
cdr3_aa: CASSIGWLRRSNQPQHF
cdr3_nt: TGTGCCAGTAGTATCGGGTGGTTAAGACGTAGCAATCAGCCCCAGCATTTT

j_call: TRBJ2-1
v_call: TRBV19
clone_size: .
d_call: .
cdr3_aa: CASEQSSYNEQFF
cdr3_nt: TGTGCCAGTGAGCAGAGCTCCTACAATGAGCAGTTCTTC

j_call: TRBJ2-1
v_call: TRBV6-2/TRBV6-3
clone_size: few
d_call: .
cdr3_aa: CASSYSWPSTGQQFF
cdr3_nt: TGTGCCAGCAGTTACTCGTGGCCTTCGACGGGTCAGCAGTTCTTC

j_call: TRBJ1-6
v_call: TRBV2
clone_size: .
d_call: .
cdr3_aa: CASSERWNSPLHF
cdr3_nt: TGTGCCAGCAGTGAACGATGGAATTCACCCCTCCACTTT

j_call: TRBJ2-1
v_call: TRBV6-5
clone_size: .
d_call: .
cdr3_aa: CASSYGAWGDEQFF
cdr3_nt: TGTGCCAGCAGTTACGGGGCCTGGGGGGATGAGCAGTTCTTC

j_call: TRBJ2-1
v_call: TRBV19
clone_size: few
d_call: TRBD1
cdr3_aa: CASSIANRDRVPNEQFF
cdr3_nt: TGTGCCAGTAGTATAGCGAACCGGGACAGGGTGCCCAATGAGCAGTTCTTC

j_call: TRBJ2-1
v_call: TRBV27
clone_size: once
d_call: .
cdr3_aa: CASTPMGSYNEQFF
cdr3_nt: TGTGCCAGCACCCCGATGGGATCCTACAATGAGCAGTTCTTC

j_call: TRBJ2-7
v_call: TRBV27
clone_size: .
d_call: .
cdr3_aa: CASSLNSGREQYF
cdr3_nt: TGTGCCAGCAGTTTAAATTCAGGGCGCGAGCAGTACTTC